This T cell receptor (beta chain) was sequenced in a study of cytomegalovirus exposure and HLA in healthy donors. The study ran its PCR with 60 Vbeta and 13 Jbeta primers. Sequencing used immunoSEQ multiplex PCR; TCRdb keeps in-frame clones, though not all of them. The repertoire holds about 130,000 clones, with around three quarters as singletons. V was shortened by 0 bases and J by 2 bases, with 14 bases between the two germline ends. In germline, CDR1 is MGHRA, CDR2 YSYEKL. The CDR3 is 17 residues long. The receptor was derived from a female donor in good health and CMV-seronegative. The sequenced material came from PBMCs. The rearrangement links TRBV4-1 to TRBJ1-5; tentative D call: TRBD1 (5 bases). Here the CDR3 DNA reads TGCGCCAGCAGCCAAGAGTATGGCAGGGAGGGCAATCAGCCCCAGCATTTT. It specifies CASSQEYGREGNQPQHF.